This passage covers 32 T cell receptor beta chains from one sample sequenced in a study of CD8 T cells in ankylosing spondylitis. One entry per CDR3 protein, called by TCRdb with MiXCR from the 5' RACE reads. The sample includes under 250,000 distinct CDR3 sequences, about 30% of them seen just once. The sample comprised blood, either unsorted or a sorted T cell fraction (not recorded which). The source of these receptors is a male donor with ankylosing spondylitis or in good health (not recorded which).

The V and J genes are TRBV29-1 and TRBJ1-1; TRBD1 matches at 7 bases. Germline trimming cut 6 bases from V and 4 bases from J; bases unmatched to any gene: 5. Germline V gene lookup returns CDR1 SQVTM and CDR2 ANQGSEA. The CDR3 is 12 residues long. The CDR3 is CSVEQGLTEAFF. DNA of the CDR3: TGCAGCGTAGAACAGGGGCTCACTGAAGCTTTCTTT. The whole variable domain, remainder taken from reference TRBV29-1 and TRBJ1-1, is SAVISQKPSRDICQRGTSLTIQCQVDSQVTMMFWYRQQPGQSLTLIATANQGSEATYESGFVIDKFPISRPNLTFSTLTVSNMSPEDSSIYLCSVEQGLTEAFFGQGTRLTVV.

The V and J genes are TRBV7-7 and TRBJ2-3, with TRBD1 identical over 8 bases. The germline gives CDR1 SSHAT, CDR2 FNYEAQ (reference sequence). V shed 5 bases and J 4 bases; nucleotides not matched to a gene: 5. CDR3 length: 14 amino acids. The CDR3 nucleotides read TGTGCCAGCAGCCAGGACAGGGTCGCAGATACGCAGTATTTT. It translates to CASSQDRVADTQYF.

This chain uses TRBV20-1 with TRBJ2-2; 8 bases agree with TRBD1. This CDR3 has 13 residues. The trim removed 6 bases at V and 1 base at J, leaving 1 base unmatched. The germline V gene encodes CDR1 DFQATT and CDR2 SNEGSKA (reference sequence). The CDR3 sequence: CSAQGVNTGELFF. The CDR3 DNA sequence: TGCAGTGCACAGGGGGTGAACACCGGGGAGCTGTTTTTT.

CDR3 DNA sequence: TGTGCCAGCAGCCAAGAGAAATGGGTCCAAGAGACCCAGTACTTC. Translated, it gives CASSQEKWVQETQYF. The chain recombines TRBV3-1 with TRBJ2-5; D gene uncertain. Germline V CDR1 and CDR2: LGHDT, YNNKEL (reference sequence). V dropped 0 bases and J dropped 1 base, with 9 bases sitting between them. The CDR3 runs to 15 residues.

The chain combines TRBV7-9 with TRBJ2-5; no clear D gene. V lost 2 bases and J lost 4, with 17 bases in between. Germline values: CDR1 SEHNR, CDR2 FQNEAQ (reference sequence). The CDR3 consists of 16 residues. The CDR3 DNA sequence: TGTGCCAGCAGCTTAAGTTCGGCGGCACCGGGAGAGACCCAGTACTTC. Translation: CASSLSSAAPGETQYF.

This chain links TRBV20-1 with TRBJ2-1, with D perhaps TRBD2 (5 bases). Trimming pared 2 bases from V and 6 bases from J, leaving 17 bases between. Germline V gene data show CDR1 as DFQATT and CDR2 as SNEGSKA (reference sequence). The CDR3 spans 15 residues. Written as DNA, the CDR3 is TGCAGTGCTAGACCCCGTGAGGGAGCGATCAATGAGCAGTTCTTC. It codes for CSARPREGAINEQFF.

This sequence joins TRBV20-1 and TRBJ2-7; 7 bases are a match to TRBD2. CDR3 length equals 14 residues. Unmatched junction bases numbered 11, after V lost 5 bases and J lost 4 bases. Germline values: CDR1 DFQATT, CDR2 SNEGSKA (reference sequence). The CDR3 sequence is CSASPGRDWYEQYF. The CDR3 DNA sequence: TGCAGTGCTTCTCCTGGGAGGGATTGGTACGAGCAGTACTTC.

This clonotype turned up a few times. The chain employs TRBV7-8 and TRBJ2-7; D may match TRBD1 or TRBD2 (6 bases each). V gave up 6 bases and J gave up 2 bases, with 23 bases separating them. Germline-derived CDR1 and CDR2 are SGHVS and FQNEAQ. There are 17 residues in the CDR3. The CDR3 DNA sequence: TGTGCCAGCAGGGGATCCCGGAGGGGGGAGCTTACCTACGAGCAGTACTTC. Translation: CASRGSRRGELTYEQYF.

This chain joins TRBV6-5 and TRBJ1-1; the D gene is possibly TRBD1 (5 bases). The CDR3 contains 12 residues. Germline lookup yields CDR1 MNHEY and CDR2 SVGAGI. The ends were cut back, 6 bases at V and 5 bases at J, with 10 bases in the middle. The CDR3 DNA follows: TGTGCCAGCAGAAGAAGGGGAACTGAAGCTTTCTTT. It specifies CASRRRGTEAFF.

V and J are TRBV20-1 and TRBJ2-7; the D gene is possibly TRBD1 (6 bases). The CDR3 has 15 amino acids. Trimming took 0 bases from V and 6 from J, leaving 18 bases between them. Per germline, CDR1 DFQATT and CDR2 SNEGSKA (reference sequence). Here the CDR3 reads CSARDWGRGASEQYF. In DNA form, the CDR3 reads TGCAGTGCTAGAGATTGGGGCAGGGGAGCCTCCGAGCAGTACTTC.

The chain uses TRBV5-6 and TRBJ1-5; no reliable D call. Germline CDR1 SGHDT, CDR2 YYEEEE. The germline V and J ends were trimmed by 1 base and 3 bases, with 11 bases remaining between them. The CDR3 has 15 residues. This CDR3 is CASSLIRRPNQPQHF. The CDR3 bases are TGTGCCAGCAGCTTGATTAGGCGGCCCAATCAGCCCCAGCATTTT.

The rearrangement joins TRBV6-2 or TRBV6-3 to TRBJ2-7, with D possibly TRBD1 on 5 matching bases. CDR3 length: 11 residues. The ends were cut back, 6 bases at V and 2 bases at J, with 5 bases in the middle. Germline V CDR1 and CDR2: MNHEY, SVGEGT. As DNA, the CDR3 is TGTGCCAGCAGACAGGCCTACGAGCAGTACTTC. It encodes CASRQAYEQYF.

The V gene is TRBV15, the J gene TRBJ2-1; D gene uncertain. This CDR3 contains 14 residues. Germline CDR1 and CDR2: LNHNV and YYDKDF (reference sequence). V was pared by 0 bases and J by 3 bases, with 6 bases between. CDR3 protein: CATSRDASYNEQFF. CDR3 nucleotide sequence: TGTGCCACCAGCAGAGATGCCAGCTACAATGAGCAGTTCTTC.

This clonotype turned up a few times. V usage is TRBV12-3 or TRBV12-4 and J usage is TRBJ2-2; D may match TRBD1 or TRBD2 (6 bases each). The CDR3 extends over 14 amino acids. V was pared by 3 bases and J by 4 bases, with 9 bases between. In DNA, the CDR3 is TGTGCCAGCAGTTTCGGGGGCGTCACCGGGGAGCTGTTTTTT. Protein sequence: CASSFGGVTGELFF.

The CDR3, as DNA: TGCGCCAGCAGCGTGGACGGGCACTACGAGCAGTACTTC. Encoded protein: CASSVDGHYEQYF. The chain combines TRBV5-1 with TRBJ2-7; D gene ambiguous. Per germline, CDR1 SGHRS and CDR2 YFSETQ. This CDR3 spans 13 amino acids. Trimming removed 4 bases from V and 3 bases from J, with 11 bases in between.

This chain connects TRBV12-3 or TRBV12-4 to TRBJ1-1; 9 nucleotides agree with TRBD1. The V gene end was trimmed by 3 bases and the J gene end by 4 bases; junction bases not matched to a gene: 12. The CDR3 is 17 residues long. CDR3 DNA sequence: TGTGCCAGCAGTTTGGCCGGGGGAGGACAGGGGTTCACTGAAGCTTTCTTT. This encodes CASSLAGGGQGFTEAFF.

This clonotype was picked up many times. The chain links TRBV12-3 or TRBV12-4 to TRBJ2-1; D is ambiguous. Trimming shortened V by 2 bases and J by 7 bases, and 0 bases separated the two germline ends. The CDR3 extends over 10 amino acids. The CDR3 region is CASSLNEQFF. For the CDR3, the DNA is TGTGCCAGCAGTTTAAATGAGCAGTTCTTC.

This chain uses TRBV20-1 with TRBJ1-1; 11 bases agree with TRBD1. The CDR3 consists of 13 residues. Germline V lookup: CDR1 DFQATT, CDR2 SNEGSKA (reference sequence). Trimming at V came to 6 bases and at J to 7 bases, leaving 7 bases not matched to a gene. The CDR3 DNA sequence: TGCAGTGCCTCGGACAGGGGGCGTTTTGAAGCTTTCTTT. This gives the protein CSASDRGRFEAFF.

Remarks on this clonotype: Germline is not matched at one junction end, which may reflect a read error. This chain links TRBV15 with TRBJ2-3; D ambiguous. Germline V gene data show CDR1 as LNHNV and CDR2 as YYDKDF (reference sequence). CDR3 size: 14 residues. CDR3 bases: TGTGACACCAGCAGAGAGGTGGTGCTGGATACGCAGTATTTT. This gives the protein CDTSREVVLDTQYF.

This chain uses TRBV20-1 with TRBJ2-7; 7 nucleotides agree with TRBD2. Unmatched junction bases numbered 5, after V lost 3 bases and J lost 0 bases. The germline CDR1 and CDR2 sequences are DFQATT and SNEGSKA (reference sequence). This CDR3 spans 14 amino acids. The CDR3 sequence is CSASWGRGSYEQYF. CDR3 nucleotide sequence: TGCAGTGCTAGTTGGGGGAGGGGCTCCTACGAGCAGTACTTC.

This chain links TRBV4-2 with TRBJ2-3, with D perhaps matching TRBD1 or TRBD2 (5 bases each). Looked up from germline, CDR1 is LGHNA and CDR2 is YNFKEQ. V lost 4 bases and J 0 bases, leaving 14 bases between the germline ends. The length of the CDR3 is 16 residues. DNA for the CDR3: TGTGCCAGCAGCCCCGACTACCAGGGTAGCACAGATACGCAGTATTTT. Encoded protein: CASSPDYQGSTDTQYF.

This rearrangement joins TRBV11-1 to TRBJ2-5; D is uncertain. Germline loops: CDR1 SGHAT, CDR2 FQDESV (reference sequence). The length of the CDR3 is 14 residues. Trimming left V 0 bases short and J 2 bases short, with 7 bases between. CDR3 residues: CASSLASDQETQYF. The CDR3 region has the DNA TGTGCCAGCAGCTTAGCGTCCGATCAAGAGACCCAGTACTTC. The full variable domain, completed using reference TRBV11-1 and TRBJ2-5, is EAEVAQSPRYKITEKSQAVAFWCDPISGHATLYWYRQILGQGPELLVQFQDESVVDDSQLPKDRFSAERLKGVDSTLKIQPAELGDSAMYLCASSLASDQETQYFGPGTRLLVL.

V is TRBV7-8 and J is TRBJ1-3, with D unresolved. The CDR3 runs 13 residues. V lost 5 bases, J lost 4 bases, and 9 bases lay in between. Germline loops: CDR1 SGHVS, CDR2 FQNEAQ. CDR3 sequence reads: CASSPWVGNTIYF. For the CDR3, the DNA is TGTGCCAGCAGCCCCTGGGTCGGAAACACCATATATTTT.

This clonotype appeared a few times. J is TRBJ2-7 and V is TRBV6-5; TRBD1 agrees at 7 bases. Trimming removed 0 bases from V and 3 bases from J; junction bases left unmatched: 2. The CDR3 covers 14 residues. Germline CDR1 and CDR2: MNHEY and SVGAGI. CDR3 DNA sequence: TGTGCCAGCAGTTACTCCGGGACAGACTACGAGCAGTACTTC. Translating it yields CASSYSGTDYEQYF.

This clonotype was counted ten times or more. This chain links TRBV29-1 with TRBJ1-1; D call uncertain. V lost 7 bases to trimming and J lost 1 base, with 4 bases between them. Germline CDR1 and CDR2: SQVTM and ANQGSEA. The CDR3 has 10 residues. The CDR3 spells CSGGNTEAFF. The CDR3 bases are TGCAGCGGGGGGAACACTGAAGCTTTCTTT.

In this sample, this clonotype turned up a few times. The gene calls are TRBV6-1 and TRBJ2-1; D is perhaps TRBD1 (6 bases). CDR1 is MNHNS, CDR2 SASEGT, per germline. This CDR3 spans 14 amino acids. With 6 bases removed from V and 8 bases from J, the gap between germline ends came to 17 bases. The chain's CDR3 is CASRIRHRAHEQFF. Here the CDR3 DNA reads TGTGCCAGCAGGATAAGGCACAGGGCGCATGAGCAGTTCTTC.

The chain recombines TRBV5-6 with TRBJ2-1; 8 nucleotides align to TRBD2. CDR3 size: 17 residues. The V and J ends lost 2 bases and 6 bases, in that order; junction bases with no gene match: 13. CDR1 and CDR2 (germline): SGHDT, YYEEEE. For the CDR3, the DNA is TGTGCCAGCAGCTTCGACCGGGTCCCTAGCGGGCTCAATGAGCAGTTCTTC. Protein: CASSFDRVPSGLNEQFF. Variable domain in full (rest from reference TRBV5-6 and TRBJ2-1): DAGVTQSPTHLIKTRGQQVTLRCSPKSGHDTVSWYQQALGQGPQFIFQYYEEEERQRGNFPDRFSGHQFPNYSSELNVNALLLGDSALYLCASSFDRVPSGLNEQFFGPGTRLTVL.

The table lists this clonotype with a few counts. V is TRBV10-3 and J is TRBJ2-1; 13 nucleotides match TRBD2. CDR3 size: 20 residues. Trimming took 4 bases from V and 8 from J; bases not matched to a gene: 20. CDR1 and CDR2 from the germline V gene are ENHRY and SYGVKD. CDR3 nucleotide sequence: TGTGCCATCAGTGGACAGGGGGGAAACCTGGGACTAGCGGGGCTCGATGAGCAGTTCTTC. Protein sequence: CAISGQGGNLGLAGLDEQFF.

V usage is TRBV6-1 and J usage is TRBJ2-3; 8 nucleotides line up with TRBD2. The length of the CDR3 is 15 residues. In germline, CDR1 is MNHNS, CDR2 SASEGT. V lost 5 bases and J lost 4; bases outside the gene matches: 8. CDR3 in amino acids: CASSPGLARADTQYF. The DNA for the CDR3 is TGTGCCAGCAGTCCCGGACTAGCCCGGGCAGATACGCAGTATTTT.

CDR3 sequence reads: CSAFSGTGSLDEQYF. The CDR3, as DNA: TGCAGTGCTTTCAGCGGGACAGGGTCTTTGGACGAGCAGTACTTC. This chain connects TRBV20-1 to TRBJ2-7; the match to TRBD1 covers 9 bases. V trimming: 5 bases; J trimming: 5 bases; junction bases outside the gene matches: 13. Germline CDR1 is DFQATT and CDR2 is SNEGSKA (reference sequence). This CDR3 comprises 15 residues.

This clonotype turned up a few times. As DNA, the CDR3 is TGTGCCAGCAGCTTCGGGCTCAGGTCCAACTATGGCTACACCTTC. Its translation: CASSFGLRSNYGYTF. The chain links TRBV5-6 to TRBJ1-2; D is undetermined. The germline V gene has CDR1 SGHDT and CDR2 YYEEEE. Trimming took 2 bases from V and 2 from J, leaving 13 bases between them. The CDR3 totals 15 residues.

The chain couples TRBV7-6 to TRBJ1-4; no clear D. V was trimmed by 3 bases and J by 6 bases, leaving 14 bases between them. CDR1 and CDR2 from the germline V gene are SGHVS and FNYEAQ. This CDR3 spans 15 amino acids. In DNA, the CDR3 is TGTGCCAGCAGCTTCGGCCCCGGGGTAGATGAAAAACTGTTTTTT. It yields the protein CASSFGPGVDEKLFF.